The rows below give T cell receptor beta chains drawn from one sample of a study of PD-1 blockade in classical Hodgkin lymphoma. Generated by immunoSEQ multiplex PCR, the TCRdb table keeps only in-frame clones and is missing some. The sample lists 25,000 to 30,000 clones, around 79% seen once, with roughly 0.52% in the top ten. Sequencing used CD4+ T cells from blood, obtained before the fourth cycle of nivolumab. All receptors come from a human donor with classical Hodgkin lymphoma. Both conserved end residues are part of each CDR3. D genes are given only for firm matches. A clone size is listed for some rows: how often the clone was seen (once, few, many), or a class if it is expanded.

J	V	D	size	CDR3	DNA
TRBJ1-2	TRBV29-1	TRBD1	few	CSVGGGSGYTF	TGCAGCGTTGGAGGGGGCTCTGGCTACACCTTC
TRBJ1-5	TRBV2	-	-	CASSDTGGNQPQHF	TGTGCCAGCAGTGATACAGGAGGCAATCAGCCCCAGCATTTT
TRBJ2-6	TRBV5-5	TRBD1	-	CASSSDRDRVSGANVLTF	TGTGCCAGCAGCTCGGACCGGGACAGGGTCTCTGGGGCCAACGTCCTGACTTTC
TRBJ2-1	TRBV6-5	-	-	CASSREPGREFF	TGTGCCAGCAGCCGTGAACCGGGTAGGGAGTTCTTC
TRBJ2-7	TRBV5-1	-	-	CASSLEVRGDEQYF	TGCGCCAGCAGCTTGGAGGTCAGGGGGGACGAGCAGTACTTC
TRBJ1-1	TRBV19	TRBD1	few	CASSIGTGRVAEAFF	TGTGCCAGTAGTATAGGGACAGGGCGGGTCGCTGAAGCTTTCTTT
TRBJ1-5	TRBV6-6	-	-	CASRGTNSNQPQHF	TGTGCCAGCAGGGGGACAAATAGCAATCAGCCCCAGCATTTT
TRBJ2-7	TRBV20-1	-	once	CSARDRAEQYF	TGCAGTGCTAGAGACAGGGCCGAGCAGTACTTC
TRBJ2-3	TRBV9	TRBD2	-	CASTPGGRVDTQYF	TGTGCCAGCACCCCGGGGGGGAGAGTAGATACGCAGTATTTT
TRBJ2-1	TRBV6-5	-	-	CASSYSTAKQFF	TGTGCCAGCAGTTACTCGACAGCTAAGCAGTTCTTC
TRBJ1-5	TRBV7-2	-	-	CASSYDPGPQHF	TGTGCCAGCAGCTACGACCCGGGGCCCCAGCATTTT
TRBJ2-1	TRBV5-5	TRBD2	-	CASSDSSGGNEQFF	TGTGCCAGCAGCGACTCTAGCGGGGGGAATGAGCAGTTCTTC
TRBJ1-2	TRBV28	TRBD1	-	CASSLEEIYRDRDF	TGTGCCAGCAGTCTTGAAGAGATCTACCGGGACAGAGACTTC